Given below is one T cell receptor beta chain in context. Other DNA sequences of this sample code for an identical CDR3. This record comes from a study of shared clonotypes between healthy human individuals. CD45RO-negative, CCR7-positively selected cells formed the naive CD8 fraction, excluding terminally differentiated effector memory CD45RA+ cells. HIV-negative, healthy adults without recent acute infections or vaccinations were the donors. The CDR3 covers 11 residues. Germline V gives CDR1 DFQATT, CDR2 SNEGSKA (reference sequence). V was pared by 1 base and J by 5 bases, with 5 bases between. Measured with immunoSEQ multiplex PCR; TCRdb has only the in-frame clones, and not every one. The sample records millions of clones, about 95% being singletons.

The clonotype originates from a young man in good health. The chain employs TRBV20-1 and TRBJ2-5; D gene uncertain. The specimen sequenced was naive CD8+ T cells sorted from blood. CDR3 residues: CSARGPETQYF. The CDR3 DNA is TGCAGTGCTAGAGGGCCGGAGACCCAGTACTTC.